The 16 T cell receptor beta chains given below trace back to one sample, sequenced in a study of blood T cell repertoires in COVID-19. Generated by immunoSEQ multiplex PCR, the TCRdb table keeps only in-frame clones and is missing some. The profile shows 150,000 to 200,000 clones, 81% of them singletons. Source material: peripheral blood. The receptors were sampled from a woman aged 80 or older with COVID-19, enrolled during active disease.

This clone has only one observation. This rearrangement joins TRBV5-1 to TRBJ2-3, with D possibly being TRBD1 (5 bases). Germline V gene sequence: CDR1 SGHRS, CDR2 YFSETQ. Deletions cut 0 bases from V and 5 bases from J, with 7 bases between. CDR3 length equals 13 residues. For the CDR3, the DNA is TGCGCCAGCAGCTTGGCAGGGCTAGATACGCAGTATTTT. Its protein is CASSLAGLDTQYF.

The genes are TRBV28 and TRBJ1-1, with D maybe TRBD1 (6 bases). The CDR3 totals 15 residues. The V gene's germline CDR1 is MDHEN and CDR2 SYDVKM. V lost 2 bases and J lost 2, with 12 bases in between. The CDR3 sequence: CASSLRDTLNTEAFF. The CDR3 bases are TGTGCCAGCAGTTTAAGGGACACGCTAAACACTGAAGCTTTCTTT.

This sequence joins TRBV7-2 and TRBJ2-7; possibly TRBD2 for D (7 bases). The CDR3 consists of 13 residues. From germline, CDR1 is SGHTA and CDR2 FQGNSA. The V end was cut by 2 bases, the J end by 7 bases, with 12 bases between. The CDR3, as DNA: TGTGCCAGCAGCTTACTTGAGGGGGGGGAGCAGTACTTC. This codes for CASSLLEGGEQYF.

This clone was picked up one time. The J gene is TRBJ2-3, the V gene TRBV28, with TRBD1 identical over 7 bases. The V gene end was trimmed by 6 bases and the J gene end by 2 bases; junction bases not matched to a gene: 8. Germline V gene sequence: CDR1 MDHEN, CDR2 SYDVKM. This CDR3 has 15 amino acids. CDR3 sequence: CASSQQGPDTDTQYF. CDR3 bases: TGTGCCAGCAGCCAACAGGGGCCCGACACAGATACGCAGTATTTT.

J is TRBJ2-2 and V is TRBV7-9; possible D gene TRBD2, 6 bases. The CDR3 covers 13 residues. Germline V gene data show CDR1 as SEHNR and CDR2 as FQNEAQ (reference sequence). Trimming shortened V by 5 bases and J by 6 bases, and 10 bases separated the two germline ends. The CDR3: CASSPLAPGELFF. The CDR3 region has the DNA TGTGCCAGCAGCCCTCTAGCGCCCGGGGAGCTGTTTTTT.

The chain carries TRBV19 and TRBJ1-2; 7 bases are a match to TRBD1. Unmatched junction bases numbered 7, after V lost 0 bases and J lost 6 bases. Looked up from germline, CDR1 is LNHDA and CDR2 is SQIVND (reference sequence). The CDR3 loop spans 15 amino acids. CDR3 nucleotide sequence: TGTGCCAGTAGTATAGATCGGCAGGGGGTGAATGGCTACACCTTC. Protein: CASSIDRQGVNGYTF. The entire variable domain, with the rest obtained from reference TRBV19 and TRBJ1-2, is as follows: DGGITQSPKYLFRKEGQNVTLSCEQNLNHDAMYWYRQDPGQGLRLIYYSQIVNDFQKGDIAEGYSVSREKKESFPLTVTSAQKNPTAFYLCASSIDRQGVNGYTFGSGTRLTVV.

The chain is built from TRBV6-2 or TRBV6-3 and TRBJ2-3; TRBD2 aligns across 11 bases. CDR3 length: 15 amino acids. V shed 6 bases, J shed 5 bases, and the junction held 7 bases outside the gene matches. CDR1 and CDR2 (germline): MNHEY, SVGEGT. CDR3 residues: CASSLAGGSGDTQYF. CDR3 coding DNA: TGTGCCAGCAGCTTAGCGGGAGGGTCTGGAGATACGCAGTATTTT.

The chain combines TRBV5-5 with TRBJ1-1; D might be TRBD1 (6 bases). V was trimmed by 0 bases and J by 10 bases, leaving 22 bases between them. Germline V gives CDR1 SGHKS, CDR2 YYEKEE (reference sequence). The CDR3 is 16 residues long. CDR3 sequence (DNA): TGTGCCAGCAGCTTGGTGGTCGGCAGGGGAGGGGAGGTAGCTTTCTTT. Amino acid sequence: CASSLVVGRGGEVAFF. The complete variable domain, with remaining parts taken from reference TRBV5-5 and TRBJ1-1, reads DAGVTQSPTHLIKTRGQQVTLRCSPISGHKSVSWYQQVLGQGPQFIFQYYEKEERGRGNFPDRFSARQFPNYSSELNVNALLLGDSALYLCASSLVVGRGGEVAFFGQGTRLTVV.

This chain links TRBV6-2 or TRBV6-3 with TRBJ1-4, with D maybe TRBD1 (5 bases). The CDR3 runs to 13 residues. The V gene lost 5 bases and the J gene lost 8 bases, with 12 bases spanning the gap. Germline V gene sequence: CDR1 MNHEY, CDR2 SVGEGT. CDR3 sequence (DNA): TGTGCCAGCAGTGTGCAGGAGGGGGAAAAACTGTTTTTT. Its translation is CASSVQEGEKLFF.

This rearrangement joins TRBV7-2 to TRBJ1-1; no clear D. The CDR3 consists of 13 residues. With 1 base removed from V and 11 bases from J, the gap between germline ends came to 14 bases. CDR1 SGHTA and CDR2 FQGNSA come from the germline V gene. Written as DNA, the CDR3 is TGTGCCAGCAGCTTAGAAAGGCGGGATCGGGCTTTCTTT. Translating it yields CASSLERRDRAFF.

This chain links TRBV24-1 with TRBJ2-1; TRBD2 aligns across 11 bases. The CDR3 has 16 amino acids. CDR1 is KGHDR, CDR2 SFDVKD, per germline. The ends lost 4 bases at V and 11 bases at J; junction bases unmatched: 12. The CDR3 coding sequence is TGTGCCACCAGTGACCCCCTAGCTAGCGGGGGGACCCAGCAGTTCTTC. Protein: CATSDPLASGGTQQFF.

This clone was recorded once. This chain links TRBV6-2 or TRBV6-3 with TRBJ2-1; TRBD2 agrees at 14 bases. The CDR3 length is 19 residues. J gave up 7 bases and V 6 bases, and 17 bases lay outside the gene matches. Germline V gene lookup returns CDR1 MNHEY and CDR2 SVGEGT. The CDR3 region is CASSIGGLAGVWISNEQFF. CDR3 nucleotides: TGTGCCAGCAGCATAGGGGGACTAGCGGGAGTCTGGATTTCAAATGAGCAGTTCTTC.

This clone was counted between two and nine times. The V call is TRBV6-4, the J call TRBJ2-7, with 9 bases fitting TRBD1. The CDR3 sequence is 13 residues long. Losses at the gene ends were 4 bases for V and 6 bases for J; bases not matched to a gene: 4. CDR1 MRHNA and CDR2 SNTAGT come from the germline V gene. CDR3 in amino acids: CASSGDRGGEQYF. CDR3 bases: TGTGCCAGCAGTGGAGACAGGGGGGGCGAGCAGTACTTC.

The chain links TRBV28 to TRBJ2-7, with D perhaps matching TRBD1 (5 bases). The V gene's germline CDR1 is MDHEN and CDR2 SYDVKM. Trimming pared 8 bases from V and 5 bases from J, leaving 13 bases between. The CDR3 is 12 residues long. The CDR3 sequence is CASYDQGHEQYF. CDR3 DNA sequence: TGTGCCAGCTACGACCAGGGCCACGAGCAGTACTTC.

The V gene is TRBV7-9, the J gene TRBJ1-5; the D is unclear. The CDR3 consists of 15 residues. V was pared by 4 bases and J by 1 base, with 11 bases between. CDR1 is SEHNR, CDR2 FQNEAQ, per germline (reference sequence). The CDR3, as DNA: TGTGCCAGCAGCTCTCTCGGAGGGAGCAATCAGCCCCAGCATTTT. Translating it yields CASSSLGGSNQPQHF.

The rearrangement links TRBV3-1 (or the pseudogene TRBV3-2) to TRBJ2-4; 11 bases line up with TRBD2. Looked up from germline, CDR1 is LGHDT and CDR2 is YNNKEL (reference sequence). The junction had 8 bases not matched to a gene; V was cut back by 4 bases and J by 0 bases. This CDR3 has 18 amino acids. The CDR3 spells CASSPSGLAGLAKNIQYF. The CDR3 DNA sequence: TGTGCCAGCAGCCCATCCGGACTAGCGGGCCTAGCCAAAAACATTCAGTACTTC.